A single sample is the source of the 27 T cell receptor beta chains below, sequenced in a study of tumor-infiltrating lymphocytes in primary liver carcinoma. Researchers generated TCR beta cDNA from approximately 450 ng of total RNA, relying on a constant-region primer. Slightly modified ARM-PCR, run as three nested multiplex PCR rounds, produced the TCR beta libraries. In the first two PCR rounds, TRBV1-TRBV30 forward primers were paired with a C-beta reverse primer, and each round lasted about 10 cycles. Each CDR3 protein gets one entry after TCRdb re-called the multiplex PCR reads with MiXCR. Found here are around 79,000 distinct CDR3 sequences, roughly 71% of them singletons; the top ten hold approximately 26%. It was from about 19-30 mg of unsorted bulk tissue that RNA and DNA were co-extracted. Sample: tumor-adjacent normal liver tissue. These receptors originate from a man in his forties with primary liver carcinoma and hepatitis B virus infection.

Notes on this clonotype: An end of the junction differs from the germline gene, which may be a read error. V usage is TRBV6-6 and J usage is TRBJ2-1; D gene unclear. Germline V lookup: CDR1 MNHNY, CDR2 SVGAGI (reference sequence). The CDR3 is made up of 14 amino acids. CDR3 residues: CASSYTGSDNDQFF. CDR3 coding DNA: TGTGCAAGCAGTTATACCGGGTCAGATAATGATCAGTTCTTC.

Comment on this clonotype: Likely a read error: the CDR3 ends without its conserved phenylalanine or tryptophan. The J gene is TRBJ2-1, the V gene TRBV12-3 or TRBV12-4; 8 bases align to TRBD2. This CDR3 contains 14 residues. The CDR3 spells CVSSFYGGDAEQFL. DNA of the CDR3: TGTGTCAGCAGTTTTTACGGGGGGGATGCTGAGCAGTTCCTC.

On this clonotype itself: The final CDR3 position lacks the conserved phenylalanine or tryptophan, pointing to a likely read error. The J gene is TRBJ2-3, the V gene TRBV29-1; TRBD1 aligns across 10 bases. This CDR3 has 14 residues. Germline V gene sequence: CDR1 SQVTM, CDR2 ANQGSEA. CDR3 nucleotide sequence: TGCAGCGTTTCCGGGACAGGGGCGTCAGATACACAGTATTAT. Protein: CSVSGTGASDTQYY.

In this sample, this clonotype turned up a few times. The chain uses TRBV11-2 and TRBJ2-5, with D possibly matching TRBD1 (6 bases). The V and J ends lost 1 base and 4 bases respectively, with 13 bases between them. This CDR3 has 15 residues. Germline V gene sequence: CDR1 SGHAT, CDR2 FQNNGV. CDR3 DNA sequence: TGTGCCAGCAGCTTAGGGGGTACAGGGTTAGAGACCCAGTACTTC. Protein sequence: CASSLGGTGLETQYF. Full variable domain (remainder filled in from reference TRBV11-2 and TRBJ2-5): EAGVAQSPRYKIIEKRQSVAFWCNPISGHATLYWYQQILGQGPKLLIQFQNNGVVDDSQLPKDRFSAERLKGVDSTLKIQPAKLEDSAVYLCASSLGGTGLETQYFGPGTRLLVL.

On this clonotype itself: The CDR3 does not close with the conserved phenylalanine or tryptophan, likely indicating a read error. The CDR3 DNA sequence: TGTGCCAGCAACTTAGTACGTTTCGGGGGGCTGTTTTTA. As protein: CASNLVRFGGLFL. The V call is TRBV11-1, the J call TRBJ2-2; tentative D call: TRBD2 (6 bases). Germline CDR1 reads SGHAT; CDR2 reads FQDESV (reference sequence). The CDR3 spans 13 residues.

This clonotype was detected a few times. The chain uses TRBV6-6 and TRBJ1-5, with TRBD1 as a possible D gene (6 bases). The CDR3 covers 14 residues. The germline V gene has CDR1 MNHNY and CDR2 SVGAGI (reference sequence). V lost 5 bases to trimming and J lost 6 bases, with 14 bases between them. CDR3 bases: TGTGCCAGCAGTAGCGCCGGGGGCACTCAGCCCCAGCATTTT. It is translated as CASSSAGGTQPQHF.

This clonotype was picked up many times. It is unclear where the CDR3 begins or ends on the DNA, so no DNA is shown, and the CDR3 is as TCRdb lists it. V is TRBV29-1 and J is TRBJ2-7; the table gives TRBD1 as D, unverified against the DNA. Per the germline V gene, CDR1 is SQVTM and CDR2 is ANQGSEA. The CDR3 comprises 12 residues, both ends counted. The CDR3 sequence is CSVGGGSFSEYF.

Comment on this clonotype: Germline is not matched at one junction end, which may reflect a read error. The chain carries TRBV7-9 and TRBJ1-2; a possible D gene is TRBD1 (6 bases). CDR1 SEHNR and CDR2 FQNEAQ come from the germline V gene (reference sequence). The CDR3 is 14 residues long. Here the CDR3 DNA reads TGTGGCAGCAGCCTAGGGGGGGGAACCTATGGTTACACCTTC. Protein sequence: CGSSLGGGTYGYTF.

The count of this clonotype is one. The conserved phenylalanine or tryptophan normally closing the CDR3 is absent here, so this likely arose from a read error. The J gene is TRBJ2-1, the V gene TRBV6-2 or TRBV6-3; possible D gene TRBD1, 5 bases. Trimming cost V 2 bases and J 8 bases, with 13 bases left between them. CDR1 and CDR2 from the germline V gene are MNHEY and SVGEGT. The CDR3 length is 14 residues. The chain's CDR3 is CASSYATGTDEQFL. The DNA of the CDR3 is TGTGCCAGCAGTTACGCTACAGGAACGGATGAGCAGTTCCTC.

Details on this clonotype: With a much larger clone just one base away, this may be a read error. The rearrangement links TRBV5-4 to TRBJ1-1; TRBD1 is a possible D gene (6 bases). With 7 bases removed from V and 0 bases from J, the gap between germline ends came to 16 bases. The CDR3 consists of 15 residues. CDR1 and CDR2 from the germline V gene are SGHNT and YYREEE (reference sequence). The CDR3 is CASGQPDSMNTEAFF. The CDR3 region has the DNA TGTGCCAGCGGCCAACCGGACAGTATGAACACTGAAGCTTTCTTT.

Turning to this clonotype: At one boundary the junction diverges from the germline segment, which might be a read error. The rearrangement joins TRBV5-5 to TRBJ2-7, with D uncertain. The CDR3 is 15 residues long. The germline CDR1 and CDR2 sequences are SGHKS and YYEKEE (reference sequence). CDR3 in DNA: TGTGCCAGCAGCTTGTCACAGCTGAGCTCCTACGAGCAGTACTTT. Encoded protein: CASSLSQLSSYEQYF. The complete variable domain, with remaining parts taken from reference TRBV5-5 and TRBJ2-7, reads DAGVTQSPTHLIKTRGQQVTLRCSPISGHKSVSWYQQVLGQGPQFIFQYYEKEERGRGNFPDRFSARQFPNYSSELNVNALLLGDSALYLCASSLSQLSSYEQYFGPGTRLTVT.

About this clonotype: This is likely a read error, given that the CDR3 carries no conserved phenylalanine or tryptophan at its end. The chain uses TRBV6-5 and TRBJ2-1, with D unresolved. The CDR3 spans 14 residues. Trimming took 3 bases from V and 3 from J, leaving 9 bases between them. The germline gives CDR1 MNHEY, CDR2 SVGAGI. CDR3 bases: TGTGCCAGCAGTTATCAGTATCTCTACAATGAGCAGTTCCTC. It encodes CASSYQYLYNEQFL.

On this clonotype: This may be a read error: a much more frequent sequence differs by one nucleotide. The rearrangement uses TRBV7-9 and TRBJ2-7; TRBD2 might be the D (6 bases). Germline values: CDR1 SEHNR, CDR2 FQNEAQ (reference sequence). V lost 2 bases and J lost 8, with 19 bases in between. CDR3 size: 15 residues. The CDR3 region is CASSLPGLSLNKQYF. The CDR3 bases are TGTGCCAGCAGCTTACCGGGACTGAGCCTAAACAAGCAGTACTTC.

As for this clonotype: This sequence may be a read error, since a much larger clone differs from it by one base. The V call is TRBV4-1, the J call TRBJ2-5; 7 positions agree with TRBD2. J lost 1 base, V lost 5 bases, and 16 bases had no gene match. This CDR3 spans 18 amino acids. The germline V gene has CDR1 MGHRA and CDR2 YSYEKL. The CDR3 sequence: CASSSSEGPASGQETQYF. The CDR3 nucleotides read TGCGCCAGCAGCTCTTCAGAAGGCCCCGCTAGCGGCCAAGAGACCCAGTACTTC.

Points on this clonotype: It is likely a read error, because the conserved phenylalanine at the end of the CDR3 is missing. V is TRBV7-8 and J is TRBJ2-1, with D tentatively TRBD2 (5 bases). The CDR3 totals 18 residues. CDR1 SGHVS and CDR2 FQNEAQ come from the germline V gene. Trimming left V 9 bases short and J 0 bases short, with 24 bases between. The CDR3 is CARSPLRGSAVSYNEQFS. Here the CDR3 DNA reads TGTGCCAGGAGCCCGCTTAGAGGCTCAGCGGTCTCCTACAATGAGCAGTTCTCC.

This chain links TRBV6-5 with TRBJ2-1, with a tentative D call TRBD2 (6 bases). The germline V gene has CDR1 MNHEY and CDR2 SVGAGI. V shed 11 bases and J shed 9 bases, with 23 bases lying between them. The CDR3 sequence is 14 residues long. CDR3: CAGSYSAGWAEQFF. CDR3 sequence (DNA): TGTGCCGGAAGTTACTCGGCGGGGTGGGCTGAGCAGTTCTTC.

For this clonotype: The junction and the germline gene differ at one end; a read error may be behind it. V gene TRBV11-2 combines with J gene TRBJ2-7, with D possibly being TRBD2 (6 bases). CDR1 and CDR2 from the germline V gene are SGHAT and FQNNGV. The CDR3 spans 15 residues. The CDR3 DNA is TGTGCCAGCAGCCTCATGACGGATCCGGACTACGAACAGTACTTC. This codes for CASSLMTDPDYEQYF.

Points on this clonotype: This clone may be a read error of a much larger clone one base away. CDR3 sequence reads: CVNSFGIGELFF. Written as DNA, the CDR3 is TGTGTCAACAGCTTCGGGATCGGGGAGCTGTTTTTT. This sequence joins TRBV11-1 and TRBJ2-2; a possible D gene is TRBD2 (5 bases). Germline values: CDR1 SGHAT, CDR2 FQDESV (reference sequence). This CDR3 spans 12 amino acids.

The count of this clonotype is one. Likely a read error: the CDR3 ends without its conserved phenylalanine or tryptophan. The CDR3 nucleotides read TGTGCCAGCAGCCTCCGGACAGGGAAGGACACAGATACGCAGTATCTT. Amino acids: CASSLRTGKDTDTQYL. The chain links TRBV5-1 to TRBJ2-3; TRBD1 aligns across 8 bases. The CDR3 is made up of 16 amino acids. The germline gives CDR1 SGHRS, CDR2 YFSETQ.

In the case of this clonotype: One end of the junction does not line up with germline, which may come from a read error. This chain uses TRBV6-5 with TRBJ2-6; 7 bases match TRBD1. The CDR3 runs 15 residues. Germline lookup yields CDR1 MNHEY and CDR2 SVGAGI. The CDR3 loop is CASRYRGSGSNVLTF. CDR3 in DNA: TGTGCCAGCAGATACAGGGGCTCTGGGTCCAACGTCCTGACTTTC.

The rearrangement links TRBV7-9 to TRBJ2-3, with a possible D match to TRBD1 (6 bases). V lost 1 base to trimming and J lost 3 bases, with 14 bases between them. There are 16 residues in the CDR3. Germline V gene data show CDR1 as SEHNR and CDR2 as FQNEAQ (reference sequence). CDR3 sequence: CASSLDVRGDTDTQYF. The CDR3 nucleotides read TGTGCCAGCAGCTTAGATGTCAGGGGAGATACAGATACGCAGTATTTT.

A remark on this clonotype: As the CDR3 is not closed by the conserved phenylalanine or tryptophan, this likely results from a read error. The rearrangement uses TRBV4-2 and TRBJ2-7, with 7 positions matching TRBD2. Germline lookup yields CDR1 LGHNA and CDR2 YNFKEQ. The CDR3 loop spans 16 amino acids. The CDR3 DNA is TGTGCCAGCTGCCAAGATTCGGGGGGTATTCCCTACGAGCAGTACTTA. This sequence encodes CASCQDSGGIPYEQYL.

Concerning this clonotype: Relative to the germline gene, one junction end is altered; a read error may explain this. CDR3 in DNA: TGTGCAAGCAGATTCGGAGGGGCTAGCGAACAGTACTTC. It encodes CASRFGGASEQYF. The chain links TRBV11-2 to TRBJ2-7; D perhaps matches TRBD2 (6 bases). This CDR3 has 13 amino acids. Per the germline V gene, CDR1 is SGHAT and CDR2 is FQNNGV.

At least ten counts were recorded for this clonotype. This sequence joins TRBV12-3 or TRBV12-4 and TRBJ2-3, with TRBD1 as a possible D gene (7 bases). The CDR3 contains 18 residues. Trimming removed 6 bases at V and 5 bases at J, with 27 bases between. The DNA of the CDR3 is TGTGCCAGCAGACCGCGGGGTTCAGGGGGATGGGGCGGAGATACGCAGTATTTT. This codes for CASRPRGSGGWGGDTQYF.

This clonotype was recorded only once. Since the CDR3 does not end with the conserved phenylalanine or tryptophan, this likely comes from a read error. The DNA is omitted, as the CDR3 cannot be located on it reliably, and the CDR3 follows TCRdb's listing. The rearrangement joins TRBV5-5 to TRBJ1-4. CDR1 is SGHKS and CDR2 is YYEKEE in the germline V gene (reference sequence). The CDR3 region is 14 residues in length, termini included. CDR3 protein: CASSWETANEKLFL.

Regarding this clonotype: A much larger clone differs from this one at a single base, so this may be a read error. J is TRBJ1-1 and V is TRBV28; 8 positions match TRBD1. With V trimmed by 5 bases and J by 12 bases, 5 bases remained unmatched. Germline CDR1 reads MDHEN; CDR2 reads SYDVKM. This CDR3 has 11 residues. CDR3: CASSQGARTFF. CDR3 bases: TGTGCCAGCAGTCAGGGGGCGAGAACTTTCTTT.

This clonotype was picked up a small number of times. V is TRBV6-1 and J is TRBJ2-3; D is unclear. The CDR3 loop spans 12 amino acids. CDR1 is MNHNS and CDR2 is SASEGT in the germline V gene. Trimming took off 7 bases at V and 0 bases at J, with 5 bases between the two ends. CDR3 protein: CASKLSTDTQYF. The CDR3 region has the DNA TGTGCCAGCAAGCTCAGCACAGATACGCAGTATTTT.